The 21 T cell receptor beta chains in this list originate from one sample, sequenced in a study of blood T cell repertoires in COVID-19. TCRdb keeps only in-frame clones here, not all; method: immunoSEQ multiplex PCR. The repertoire holds roughly 130,000 clones, with roughly 80% as singletons. The sample comprised peripheral blood. The receptors here all came from a man aged 65 to 85 with acute or convalescent COVID-19.

The chain couples TRBV15 to TRBJ2-1, with D possibly TRBD2 on 5 matching bases. CDR3 size: 17 residues. V shed 0 bases and J shed 0 bases, with 12 bases lying between them. From germline, CDR1 is LNHNV and CDR2 YYDKDF (reference sequence). The CDR3 loop reads CATSRDGEIGSYNEQFF. In DNA form, the CDR3 reads TGTGCCACCAGCAGAGATGGGGAGATAGGCTCCTACAATGAGCAGTTCTTC.

This sequence joins TRBV4-1 and TRBJ2-1, with TRBD2 identical over 9 bases. The CDR3 runs to 16 residues. Germline CDR1 is MGHRA and CDR2 is YSYEKL. Trimming took 1 base from V and 7 from J; bases not matched to a gene: 8. The CDR3 region has the DNA TGCGCCAGCAGCCAAGGAGTGCTAGCGGGGCTGAATGAGCAGTTCTTC. Translation: CASSQGVLAGLNEQFF.

This chain links TRBV3-1 (or the pseudogene TRBV3-2) with TRBJ2-7; TRBD1 matches at 7 bases. The V gene's germline CDR1 is LGHDT and CDR2 YNNKEL (reference sequence). CDR3 length: 14 residues. J lost 1 base, V lost 2 bases, and 2 bases had no gene match. The CDR3 nucleotides are TGTGCCAGCAGCCAAAGGGACAGTTCCTACGAGCAGTACTTC. Its translation is CASSQRDSSYEQYF.

V gene TRBV6-5 combines with J gene TRBJ1-1; no firm D call. The germline gives CDR1 MNHEY, CDR2 SVGAGI. Trimming left V 2 bases short and J 4 bases short, with 11 bases between. This CDR3 is built from 14 residues. The DNA for the CDR3 is TGTGCCAGCAGTTACCATCAGTCAGGCACTGAAGCTTTCTTT. Translated: CASSYHQSGTEAFF.

CDR3 DNA: TGTGCAAGTCGCTTAGGGTTACCCGACAGCCGCAATCAGCCCCAGCATTTT. Encoded protein: CASRLGLPDSRNQPQHF. V and J are TRBV12-2 and TRBJ1-5; the table calls TRBD1, which could not be checked here. TRBV12-2 is a pseudogene. CDR3 length: 17 residues.

The chain is built from TRBV5-4 and TRBJ2-3; possibly TRBD2 for D (6 bases). Looked up from germline, CDR1 is SGHNT and CDR2 is YYREEE (reference sequence). Trimming removed 3 bases from V and 5 bases from J, with 16 bases in between. CDR3 size: 15 residues. The CDR3 loop reads CASSSAGLARDTQYF. The CDR3 DNA reads as TGTGCCAGCAGCTCCGCGGGACTGGCTAGAGATACGCAGTATTTT.

The chain uses TRBV7-2 and TRBJ1-5, with 10 positions matching TRBD1. V shed 5 bases, J shed 7 bases, and the junction held 5 bases outside the gene matches. CDR1 is SGHTA, CDR2 FQGNSA, per germline. The CDR3 consists of 14 residues. The CDR3 DNA follows: TGTGCCAGCAGCACTAGACAGGGGGCCCAGCCCCAGCATTTT. This codes for CASSTRQGAQPQHF.

Only a few counts were recorded for this clone. V and J are TRBV7-2 and TRBJ2-1; tentatively, D is TRBD1 (6 bases). V dropped 5 bases and J dropped 4 bases, with 18 bases sitting between them. Per the germline V gene, CDR1 is SGHTA and CDR2 is FQGNSA. The CDR3 contains 16 residues. Here the CDR3 reads CASSPHLLDSYNEQFF. The CDR3 region has the DNA TGTGCCAGCAGCCCACATTTGTTGGACAGTTACAATGAGCAGTTCTTC.

This clone has more than one count but fewer than ten. This chain joins TRBV19 and TRBJ1-2; D ambiguous. The CDR3 has 18 amino acids. The V gene lost 6 bases and the J gene lost 6 bases, with 29 bases spanning the gap. The V gene's germline CDR1 is LNHDA and CDR2 SQIVND (reference sequence). The CDR3 reads CASSSTLLRPGGGDGYTF. DNA for the CDR3: TGTGCCAGTAGCTCCACCCTCCTCCGGCCGGGAGGTGGGGATGGCTACACCTTC. Based on the CDR3 plus reference TRBV19 and TRBJ1-2, the full variable domain is DGGITQSPKYLFRKEGQNVTLSCEQNLNHDAMYWYRQDPGQGLRLIYYSQIVNDFQKGDIAEGYSVSREKKESFPLTVTSAQKNPTAFYLCASSSTLLRPGGGDGYTFGSGTRLTVV.

This chain joins TRBV10-1 and TRBJ2-1; 9 bases match TRBD1. The CDR3 covers 15 residues. V shed 5 bases and J 7 bases; nucleotides not matched to a gene: 9. Germline V gene sequence: CDR1 WNHNN, CDR2 SYGVQD (reference sequence). CDR3 nucleotide sequence: TGCGCCAGCAGTAGAACGACAGGGGGTTCGAATGAGCAGTTCTTC. Protein product: CASSRTTGGSNEQFF.

This chain connects TRBV5-5 to TRBJ1-2; 7 bases agree with TRBD1. The V gene's germline CDR1 is SGHKS and CDR2 YYEKEE (reference sequence). Trimming removed 5 bases from V and 0 bases from J; junction bases left unmatched: 10. CDR3 length: 16 residues. CDR3 region: CASSKTMTGTNYGYTF. In DNA, the CDR3 is TGTGCCAGCAGTAAGACGATGACAGGGACTAACTATGGCTACACCTTC.

This clone occurred once. The chain joins TRBV6-5 to TRBJ2-5, with 9 bases identical to TRBD1. The CDR3 loop spans 15 amino acids. In germline, CDR1 is MNHEY, CDR2 SVGAGI. Trimming removed 2 bases from V and 5 bases from J; junction bases left unmatched: 6. CDR3 DNA sequence: TGTGCCAGCAGTTACACTCCCGGGACAGGGGAGACCCAGTACTTC. Translation gives CASSYTPGTGETQYF.

The chain links TRBV7-6 to TRBJ2-1, with TRBD2 matching over 7 bases. The CDR3 sequence is 15 residues long. The trim removed 1 base at V and 4 bases at J, leaving 4 bases unmatched. From germline, CDR1 is SGHVS and CDR2 FNYEAQ. The CDR3 nucleotides are TGTGCCAGCAGCTTAGACGGGACTAATTACAATGAGCAGTTCTTC. It specifies CASSLDGTNYNEQFF.

The chain is built from TRBV6-1 and TRBJ1-2; tentatively, D is TRBD1 (5 bases). Germline V gives CDR1 MNHNS, CDR2 SASEGT. Trimming took off 2 bases at V and 1 base at J, with 23 bases between the two ends. The CDR3 is 19 amino acids. The CDR3 loop is CASSERGQTNLLYNYGYTF. CDR3 in DNA: TGTGCCAGCAGTGAACGAGGACAAACGAACCTACTATATAACTATGGCTACACCTTC.

The chain uses TRBV7-9 and TRBJ2-2; tentative D call: TRBD1 (6 bases). Per the germline V gene, CDR1 is SEHNR and CDR2 is FQNEAQ (reference sequence). There are 14 residues in the CDR3. The V gene lost 2 bases and the J gene lost 9 bases, with 13 bases spanning the gap. The CDR3 nucleotides are TGTGCCAGCAGCTTAACACAGGGTTCCCGGGAGCTGTTTTTT. It is translated as CASSLTQGSRELFF.

V is TRBV10-3 and J is TRBJ1-1, with a tentative D call TRBD1 (5 bases). Trimming removed 6 bases from V and 3 bases from J, with 8 bases in between. The CDR3 is 12 residues long. CDR1 and CDR2 from the germline V gene are ENHRY and SYGVKD. CDR3 DNA: TGTGCCATCAGGAGCAGGGACACTGAAGCTTTCTTT. This codes for CAIRSRDTEAFF.

This chain uses TRBV18 with TRBJ2-1, with 14 bases aligning to TRBD2. The J segment lost 6 bases and the V segment lost 2 bases, leaving 3 bases of the junction unmatched. This CDR3 is 16 amino acids long. CDR1 is KGHSH, CDR2 LQKENI, per germline. For the CDR3, the DNA is TGTGCCAGCTCACCATTAGGGACTAGCGGGGGCAATGAGCAGTTCTTC. Its protein product is CASSPLGTSGGNEQFF.

The rearrangement joins TRBV3-1 (or the pseudogene TRBV3-2) to TRBJ1-6, with 9 positions matching TRBD1. Germline assignment: CDR1 LGHDT and CDR2 YNNKEL (reference sequence). Losses at the gene ends were 3 bases for V and 13 bases for J; bases not matched to a gene: 7. This CDR3 spans 14 amino acids. CDR3: CASSHRTGVAPLHF. DNA of the CDR3: TGTGCCAGCAGCCACCGGACAGGGGTCGCGCCCCTCCACTTT.

This sequence joins TRBV18 and TRBJ2-2; the match to TRBD1 covers 12 bases. CDR1 and CDR2 (germline): KGHSH, LQKENI. This CDR3 is 16 amino acids long. Germline trimming cut 2 bases from V and 5 bases from J; bases unmatched to any gene: 3. CDR3 bases: TGTGCCAGCTCACCAGCGGGACAGGGGGCGACCGGGGAGCTGTTTTTT. It encodes CASSPAGQGATGELFF. The whole variable domain, filled in from reference TRBV18 and TRBJ2-2, reads NAGVMQNPRHLVRRRGQEARLRCSPMKGHSHVYWYRQLPEEGLKFMVYLQKENIIDESGMPKERFSAEFPKEGPSILRIQQVVRGDSAAYFCASSPAGQGATGELFFGEGSRLTVL.

The chain uses TRBV6-5 and TRBJ1-2; a possible D gene is TRBD1 (6 bases). Trimming removed 6 bases at V and 8 bases at J, with 19 bases between. In germline, CDR1 is MNHEY, CDR2 SVGAGI. The length of the CDR3 is 14 residues. The CDR3 region has the DNA TGTGCCAGCAGCGGACAGACGTATGGAGTGGGCTACACCTTC. This sequence encodes CASSGQTYGVGYTF.

This chain connects TRBV2 to TRBJ2-1, with D perhaps matching TRBD1 (6 bases). V was trimmed by 3 bases and J by 3 bases, leaving 6 bases between them. Germline CDR1 SNHLY, CDR2 FYNNEI. This CDR3 comprises 13 residues. The CDR3 coding sequence is TGTGCCAGCAGTGAGGACAGCTACAATGAGCAGTTCTTC. This encodes CASSEDSYNEQFF.